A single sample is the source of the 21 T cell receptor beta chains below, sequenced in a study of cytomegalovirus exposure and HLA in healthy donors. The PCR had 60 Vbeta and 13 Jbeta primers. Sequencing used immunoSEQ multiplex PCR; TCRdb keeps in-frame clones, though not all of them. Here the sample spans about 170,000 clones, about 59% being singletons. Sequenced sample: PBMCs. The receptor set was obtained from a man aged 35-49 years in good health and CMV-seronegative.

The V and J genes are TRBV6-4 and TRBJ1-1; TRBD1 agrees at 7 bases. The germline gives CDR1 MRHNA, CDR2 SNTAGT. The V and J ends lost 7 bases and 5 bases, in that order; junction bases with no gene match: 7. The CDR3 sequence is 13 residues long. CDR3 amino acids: CASTRGRGTEAFF. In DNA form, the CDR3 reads TGTGCCAGCACGAGGGGGCGCGGAACTGAAGCTTTCTTT.

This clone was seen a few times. The CDR3 nucleotides are TGTGCCAGCAGCAACCGGGACAGGGAGGGCACTGAAGCTTTCTTT. This translates into CASSNRDREGTEAFF. The chain links TRBV7-2 to TRBJ1-1, with TRBD1 matching over 9 bases. Germline V gene lookup returns CDR1 SGHTA and CDR2 FQGNSA. V lost 5 bases, J lost 4 bases, and 8 bases stayed unmatched. This CDR3 is built from 15 residues.

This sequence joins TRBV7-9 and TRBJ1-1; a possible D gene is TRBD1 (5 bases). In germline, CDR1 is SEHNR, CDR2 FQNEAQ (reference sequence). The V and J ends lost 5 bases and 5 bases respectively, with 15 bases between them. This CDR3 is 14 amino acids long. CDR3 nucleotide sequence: TGTGCCAGCAGCCCACGGGGGGTAGGAACTGAAGCTTTCTTT. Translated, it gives CASSPRGVGTEAFF.

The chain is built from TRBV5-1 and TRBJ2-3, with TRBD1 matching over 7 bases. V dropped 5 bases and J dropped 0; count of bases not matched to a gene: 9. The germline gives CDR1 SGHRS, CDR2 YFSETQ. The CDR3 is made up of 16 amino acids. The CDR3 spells CASRPGQTTSTDTQYF. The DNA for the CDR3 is TGCGCCAGCAGACCGGGACAGACTACTAGCACAGATACGCAGTATTTT.

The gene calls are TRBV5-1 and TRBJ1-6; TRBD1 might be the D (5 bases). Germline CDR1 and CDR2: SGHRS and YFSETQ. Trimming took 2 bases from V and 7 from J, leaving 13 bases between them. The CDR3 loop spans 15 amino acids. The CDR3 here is CASSLSGVGNSPLHF. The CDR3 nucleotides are TGCGCCAGCAGCTTATCGGGGGTCGGAAATTCACCCCTCCACTTT.

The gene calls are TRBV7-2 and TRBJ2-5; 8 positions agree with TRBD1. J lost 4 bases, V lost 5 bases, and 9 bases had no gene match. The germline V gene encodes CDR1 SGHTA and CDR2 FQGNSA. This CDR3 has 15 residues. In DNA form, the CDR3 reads TGTGCCAGCAGCAATAGACAGGGGTGGGCAGAGACCCAGTACTTC. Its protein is CASSNRQGWAETQYF. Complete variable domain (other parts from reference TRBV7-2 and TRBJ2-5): GAGVSQSPSNKVTEKGKDVELRCDPISGHTALYWYRQSLGQGLEFLIYFQGNSAPDKSGLPSDRFSAERTGGSVSTLTIQRTQQEDSAVYLCASSNRQGWAETQYFGPGTRLLVL.

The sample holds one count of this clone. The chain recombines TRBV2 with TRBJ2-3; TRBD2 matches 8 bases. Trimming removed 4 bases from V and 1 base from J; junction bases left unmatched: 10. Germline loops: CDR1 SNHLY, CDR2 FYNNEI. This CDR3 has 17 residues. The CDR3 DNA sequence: TGTGCCAGCAGTGCTGCGCGTAGCGGGGAGGGCACAGATACGCAGTATTTT. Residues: CASSAARSGEGTDTQYF. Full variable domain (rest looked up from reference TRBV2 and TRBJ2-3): EPEVTQTPSHQVTQMGQEVILRCVPISNHLYFYWYRQILGQKVEFLVSFYNNEISEKSEIFDDQFSVERPDGSNFTLKIRSTKLEDSAMYFCASSAARSGEGTDTQYFGPGTRLTVL.

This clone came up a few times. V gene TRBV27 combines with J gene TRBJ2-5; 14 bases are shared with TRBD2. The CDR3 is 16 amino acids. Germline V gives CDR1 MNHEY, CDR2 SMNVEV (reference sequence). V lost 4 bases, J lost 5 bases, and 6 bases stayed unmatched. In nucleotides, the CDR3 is TGTGCCAGCAGTTCCGGGACTAGCGGGGGTGGCGAGACCCAGTACTTC. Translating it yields CASSSGTSGGGETQYF.

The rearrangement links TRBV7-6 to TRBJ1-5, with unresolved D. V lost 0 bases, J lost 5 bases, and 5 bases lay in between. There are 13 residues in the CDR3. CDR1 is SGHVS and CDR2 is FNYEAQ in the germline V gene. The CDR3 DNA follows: TGTGCCAGCAGCTTAGCAGGAGATCAGCCCCAGCATTTT. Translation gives CASSLAGDQPQHF. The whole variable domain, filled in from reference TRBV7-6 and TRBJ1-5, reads GAGVSQSPRYKVTKRGQDVALRCDPISGHVSLYWYRQALGQGPEFLTYFNYEAQQDKSGLPNDRFSAERPEGSISTLTIQRTEQRDSAMYRCASSLAGDQPQHFGDGTRLSIL.

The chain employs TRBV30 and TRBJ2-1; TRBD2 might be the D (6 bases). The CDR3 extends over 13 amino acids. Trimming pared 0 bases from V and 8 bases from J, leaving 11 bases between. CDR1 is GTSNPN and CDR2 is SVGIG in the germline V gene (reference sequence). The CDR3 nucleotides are TGTGCCTGGAGTGTGGGGGGTAGCCATGAGCAGTTCTTC. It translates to CAWSVGGSHEQFF.

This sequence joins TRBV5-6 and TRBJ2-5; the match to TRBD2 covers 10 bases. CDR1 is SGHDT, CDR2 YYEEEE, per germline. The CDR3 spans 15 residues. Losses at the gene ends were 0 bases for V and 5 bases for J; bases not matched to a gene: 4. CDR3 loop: CASSLVAGGGETQYF. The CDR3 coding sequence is TGTGCCAGCAGCTTGGTAGCGGGGGGCGGGGAGACCCAGTACTTC.

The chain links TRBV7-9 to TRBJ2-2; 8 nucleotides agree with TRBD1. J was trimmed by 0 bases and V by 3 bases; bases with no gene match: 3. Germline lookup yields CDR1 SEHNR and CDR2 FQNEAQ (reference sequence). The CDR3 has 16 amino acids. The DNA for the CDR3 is TGTGCCAGCAGCTTTTCAGGGGGCCCGAACACCGGGGAGCTGTTTTTT. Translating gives CASSFSGGPNTGELFF.

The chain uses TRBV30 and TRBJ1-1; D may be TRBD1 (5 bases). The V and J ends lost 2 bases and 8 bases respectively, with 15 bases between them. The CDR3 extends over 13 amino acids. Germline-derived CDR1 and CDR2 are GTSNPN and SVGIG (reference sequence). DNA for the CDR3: TGTGCCTGGAGTATAAGTCCGCCAGGGGAAGCTTTCTTT. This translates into CAWSISPPGEAFF.

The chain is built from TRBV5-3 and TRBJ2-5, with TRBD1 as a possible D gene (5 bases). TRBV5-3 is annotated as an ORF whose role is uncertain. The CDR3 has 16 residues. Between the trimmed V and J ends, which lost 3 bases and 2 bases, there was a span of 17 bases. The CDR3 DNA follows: TGTGCCAGAAGCTCAATTGACAGACCGCGACAAGAGACCCAGTACTTC. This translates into CARSSIDRPRQETQYF.

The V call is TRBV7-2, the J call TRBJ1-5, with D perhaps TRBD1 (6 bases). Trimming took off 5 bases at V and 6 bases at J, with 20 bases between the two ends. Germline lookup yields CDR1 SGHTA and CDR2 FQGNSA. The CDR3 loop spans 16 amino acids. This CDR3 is CASSRTLGARSQPQHF. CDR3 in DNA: TGTGCCAGCAGCCGGACACTGGGGGCGCGGAGTCAGCCCCAGCATTTT. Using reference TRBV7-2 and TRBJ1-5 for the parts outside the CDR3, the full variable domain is GAGVSQSPSNKVTEKGKDVELRCDPISGHTALYWYRQSLGQGLEFLIYFQGNSAPDKSGLPSDRFSAERTGGSVSTLTIQRTQQEDSAVYLCASSRTLGARSQPQHFGDGTRLSIL.

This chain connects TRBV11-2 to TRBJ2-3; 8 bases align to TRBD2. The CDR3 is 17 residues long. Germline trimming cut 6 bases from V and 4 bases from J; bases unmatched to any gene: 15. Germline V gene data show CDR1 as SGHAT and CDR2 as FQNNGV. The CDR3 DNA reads TGTGCCAGCAGTCCGATAGTCGGCGGGAGGTTCCCAGATACGCAGTATTTT. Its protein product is CASSPIVGGRFPDTQYF. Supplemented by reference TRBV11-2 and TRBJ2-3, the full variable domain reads EAGVAQSPRYKIIEKRQSVAFWCNPISGHATLYWYQQILGQGPKLLIQFQNNGVVDDSQLPKDRFSAERLKGVDSTLKIQPAKLEDSAVYLCASSPIVGGRFPDTQYFGPGTRLTVL.

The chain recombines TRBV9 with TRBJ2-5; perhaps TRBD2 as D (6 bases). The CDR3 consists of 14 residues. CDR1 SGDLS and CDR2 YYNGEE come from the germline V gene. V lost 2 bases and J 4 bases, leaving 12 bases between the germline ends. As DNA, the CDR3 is TGTGCCAGCAGCGTGCGCGGGACGACAGAGACCCAGTACTTC. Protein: CASSVRGTTETQYF.

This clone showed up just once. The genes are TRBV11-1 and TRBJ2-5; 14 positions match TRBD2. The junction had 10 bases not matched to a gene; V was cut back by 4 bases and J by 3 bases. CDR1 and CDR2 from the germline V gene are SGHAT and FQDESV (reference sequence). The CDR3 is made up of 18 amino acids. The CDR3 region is CASSSGTSGGGWEETQYF. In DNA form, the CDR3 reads TGTGCCAGCAGCTCGGGGACTAGCGGGGGAGGTTGGGAAGAGACCCAGTACTTC.

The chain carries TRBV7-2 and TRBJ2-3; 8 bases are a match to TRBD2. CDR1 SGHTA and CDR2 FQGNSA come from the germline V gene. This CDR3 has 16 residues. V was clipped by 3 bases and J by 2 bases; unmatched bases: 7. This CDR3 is CASSLGAGGDTDTQYF. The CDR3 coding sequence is TGTGCCAGCAGCTTGGGGGCGGGAGGTGACACAGATACGCAGTATTTT.

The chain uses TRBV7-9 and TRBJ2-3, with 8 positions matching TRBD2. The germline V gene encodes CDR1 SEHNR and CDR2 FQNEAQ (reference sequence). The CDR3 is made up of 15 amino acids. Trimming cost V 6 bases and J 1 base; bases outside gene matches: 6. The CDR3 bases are TGTGCCAGCAGTTTTCCGGGACTAGGCACAGATACGCAGTATTTT. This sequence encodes CASSFPGLGTDTQYF.

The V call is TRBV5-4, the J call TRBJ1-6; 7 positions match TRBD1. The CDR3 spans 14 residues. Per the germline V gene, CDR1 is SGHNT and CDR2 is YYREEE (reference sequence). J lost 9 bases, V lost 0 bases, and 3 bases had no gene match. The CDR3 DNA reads TGTGCCAGCAGCTTGGAGGGGGCCGGTTCACCCCTCCACTTT. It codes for CASSLEGAGSPLHF. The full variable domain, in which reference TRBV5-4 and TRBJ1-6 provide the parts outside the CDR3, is ETGVTQSPTHLIKTRGQQVTLRCSSQSGHNTVSWYQQALGQGPQFIFQYYREEENGRGNFPPRFSGLQFPNYSSELNVNALELDDSALYLCASSLEGAGSPLHFGNGTRLTVT.